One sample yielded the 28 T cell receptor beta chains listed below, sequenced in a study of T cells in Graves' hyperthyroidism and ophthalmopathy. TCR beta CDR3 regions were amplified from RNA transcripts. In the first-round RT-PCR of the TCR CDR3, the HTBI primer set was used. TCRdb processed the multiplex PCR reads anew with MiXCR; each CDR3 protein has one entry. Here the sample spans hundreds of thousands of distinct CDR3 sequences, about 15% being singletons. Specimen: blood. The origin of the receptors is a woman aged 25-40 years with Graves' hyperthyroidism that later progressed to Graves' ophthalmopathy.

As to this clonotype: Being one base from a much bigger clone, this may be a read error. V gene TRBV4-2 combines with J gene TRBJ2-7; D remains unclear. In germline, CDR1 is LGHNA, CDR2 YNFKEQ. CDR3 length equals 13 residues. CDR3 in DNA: TGTGCCGGCAGCCAAGAACTGGCTATCGAGCAGTACTTC. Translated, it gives CAGSQELAIEQYF.

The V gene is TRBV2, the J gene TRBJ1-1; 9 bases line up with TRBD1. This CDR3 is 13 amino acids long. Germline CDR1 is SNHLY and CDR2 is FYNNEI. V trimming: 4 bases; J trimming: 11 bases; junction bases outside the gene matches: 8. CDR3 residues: CASSVGQGPSAFF. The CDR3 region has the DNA TGTGCCAGCAGTGTGGGACAGGGCCCCAGTGCTTTCTTT.

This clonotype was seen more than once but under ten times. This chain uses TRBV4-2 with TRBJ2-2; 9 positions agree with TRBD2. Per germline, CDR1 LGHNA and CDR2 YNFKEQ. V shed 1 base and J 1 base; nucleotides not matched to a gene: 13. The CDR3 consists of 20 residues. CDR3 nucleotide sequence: TGTGCCAGCAGCCAAGCTCCACCGGGACTAGCCGTGGGGAACACCGGGGAGCTGTTTTTT. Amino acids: CASSQAPPGLAVGNTGELFF.

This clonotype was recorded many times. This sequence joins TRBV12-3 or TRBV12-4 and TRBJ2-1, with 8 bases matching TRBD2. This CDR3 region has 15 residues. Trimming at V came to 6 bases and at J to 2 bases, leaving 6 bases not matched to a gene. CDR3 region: CASRGQREPYNEQFF. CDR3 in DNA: TGTGCCAGCAGGGGCCAGCGGGAGCCCTACAATGAGCAGTTCTTC.

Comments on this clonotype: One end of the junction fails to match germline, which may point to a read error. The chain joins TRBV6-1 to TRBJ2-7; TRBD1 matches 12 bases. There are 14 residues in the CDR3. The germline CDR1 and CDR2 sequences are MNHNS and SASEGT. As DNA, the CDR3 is TGTGCCAGCAGTCGGGACAGGGGGCGAGGGGAGCAATACTTC. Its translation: CASSRDRGRGEQYF.

The CDR3 DNA follows: TGTGCCAGCAGTTTAAAAAAGCGGTTCGAGCAGTTCTTC. Translating it yields CASSLKKRFEQFF. The J gene is TRBJ2-7, the V gene TRBV12-3 or TRBV12-4, with D perhaps TRBD2 (5 bases). The J call may be incorrect, as the DNA end agrees better with TRBJ2-1. There are 13 residues in the CDR3.

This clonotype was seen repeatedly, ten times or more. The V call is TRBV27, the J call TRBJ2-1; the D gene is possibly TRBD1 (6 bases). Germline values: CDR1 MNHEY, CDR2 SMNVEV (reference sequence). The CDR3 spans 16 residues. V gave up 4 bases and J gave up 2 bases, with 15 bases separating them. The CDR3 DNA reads TGTGCCAGCAGTTCTATCCAGGGGTTCCCCTACAATGAGCAGTTCTTC. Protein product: CASSSIQGFPYNEQFF.

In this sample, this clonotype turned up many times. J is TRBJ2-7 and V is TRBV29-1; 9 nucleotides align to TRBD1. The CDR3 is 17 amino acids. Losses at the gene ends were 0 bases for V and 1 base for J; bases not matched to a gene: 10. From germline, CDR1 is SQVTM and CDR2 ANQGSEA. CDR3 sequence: CSVEDLNRDRVSYEQYF. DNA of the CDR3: TGCAGCGTTGAAGACTTAAACCGGGACAGGGTTTCCTACGAGCAGTACTTC.

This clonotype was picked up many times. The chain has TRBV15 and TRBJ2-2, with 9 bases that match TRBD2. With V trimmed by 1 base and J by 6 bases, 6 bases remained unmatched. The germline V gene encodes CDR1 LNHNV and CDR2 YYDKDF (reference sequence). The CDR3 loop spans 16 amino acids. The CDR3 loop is CATSRATGLASGELFF. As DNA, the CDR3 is TGTGCCACCAGCAGAGCCACGGGACTAGCCTCCGGGGAGCTGTTTTTT. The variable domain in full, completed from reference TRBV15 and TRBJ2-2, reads DAMVIQNPRYQVTQFGKPVTLSCSQTLNHNVMYWYQQKSSQAPKLLFHYYDKDFNNEADTPDNFQSRRPNTSFCFLDIRSPGLGDTAMYLCATSRATGLASGELFFGEGSRLTVL.

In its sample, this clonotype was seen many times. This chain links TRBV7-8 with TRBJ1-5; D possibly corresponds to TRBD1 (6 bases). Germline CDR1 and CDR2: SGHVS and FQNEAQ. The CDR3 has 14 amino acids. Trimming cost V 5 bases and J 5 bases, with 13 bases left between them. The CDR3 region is CASSATGLDQPQHF. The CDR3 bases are TGTGCCAGCAGCGCCACAGGGCTGGATCAGCCCCAGCATTTT.

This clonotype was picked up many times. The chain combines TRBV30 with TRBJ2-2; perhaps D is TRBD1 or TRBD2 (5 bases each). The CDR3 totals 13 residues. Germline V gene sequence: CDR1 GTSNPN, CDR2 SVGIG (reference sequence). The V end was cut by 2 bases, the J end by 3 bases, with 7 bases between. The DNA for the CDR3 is TGTGCCTGGAGTACGGGACACACCGGGGAGCTGTTTTTT. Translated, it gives CAWSTGHTGELFF.

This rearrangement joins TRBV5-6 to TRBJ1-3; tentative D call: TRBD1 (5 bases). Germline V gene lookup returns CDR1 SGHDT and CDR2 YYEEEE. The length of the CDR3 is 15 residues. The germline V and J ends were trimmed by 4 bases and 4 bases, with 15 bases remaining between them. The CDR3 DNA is TGTGCCAGCAGCAGGGGCTCCAGTCCCGGAAACACCATATATTTT. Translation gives CASSRGSSPGNTIYF.

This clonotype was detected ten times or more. CDR3 amino acids: CASSLGAGGSYNEQFF. The CDR3 DNA reads TGTGCCAGCAGTTTAGGGGCGGGAGGATCCTACAATGAGCAGTTCTTC. V is TRBV28 and J is TRBJ2-1; 8 positions agree with TRBD2. There are 16 residues in the CDR3. The trim removed 2 bases at V and 1 base at J, leaving 4 bases unmatched. Looked up from germline, CDR1 is MDHEN and CDR2 is SYDVKM.

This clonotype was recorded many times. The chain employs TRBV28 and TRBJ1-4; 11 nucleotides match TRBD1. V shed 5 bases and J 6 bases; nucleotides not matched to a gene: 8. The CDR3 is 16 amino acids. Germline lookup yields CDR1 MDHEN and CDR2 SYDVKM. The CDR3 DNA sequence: TGTGCCAGCAGTCCCCTCGGACAGGGGGCGGATGAAAAACTGTTTTTT. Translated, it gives CASSPLGQGADEKLFF.

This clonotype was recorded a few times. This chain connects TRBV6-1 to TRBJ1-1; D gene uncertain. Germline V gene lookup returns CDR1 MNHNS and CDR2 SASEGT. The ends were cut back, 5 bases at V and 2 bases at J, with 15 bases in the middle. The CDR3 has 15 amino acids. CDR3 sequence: CASSSGHQINTEAFF. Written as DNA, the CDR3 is TGTGCCAGCAGTTCTGGCCACCAGATTAACACTGAAGCTTTCTTT.

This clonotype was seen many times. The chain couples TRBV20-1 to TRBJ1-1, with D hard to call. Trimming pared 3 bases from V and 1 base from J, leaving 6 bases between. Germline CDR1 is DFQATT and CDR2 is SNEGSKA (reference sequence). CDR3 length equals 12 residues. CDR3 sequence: CSARDGNTEAFF. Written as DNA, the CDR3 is TGCAGTGCTAGGGACGGGAACACTGAAGCTTTCTTT.

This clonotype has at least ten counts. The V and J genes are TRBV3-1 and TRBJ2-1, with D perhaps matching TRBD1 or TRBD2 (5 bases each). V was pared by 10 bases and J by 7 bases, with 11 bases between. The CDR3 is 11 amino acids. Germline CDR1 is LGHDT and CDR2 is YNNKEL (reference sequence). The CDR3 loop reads CATRDVNEQFF. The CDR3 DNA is TGTGCCACCCGGGACGTTAATGAGCAGTTCTTC.

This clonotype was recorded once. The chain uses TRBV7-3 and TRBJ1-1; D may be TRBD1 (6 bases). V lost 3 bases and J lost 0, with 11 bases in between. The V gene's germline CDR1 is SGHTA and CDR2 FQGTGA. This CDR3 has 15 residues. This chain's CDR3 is CASSFNDRMNTEAFF. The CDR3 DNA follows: TGTGCCAGCAGCTTTAATGACAGGATGAACACTGAAGCTTTCTTT.

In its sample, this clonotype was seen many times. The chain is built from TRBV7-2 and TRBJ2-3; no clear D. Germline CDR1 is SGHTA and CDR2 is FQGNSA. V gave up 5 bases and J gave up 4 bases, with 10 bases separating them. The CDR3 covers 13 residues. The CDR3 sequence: CASSPPLSDTQYF. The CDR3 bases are TGTGCCAGCAGCCCCCCCTTGTCAGATACGCAGTATTTT.

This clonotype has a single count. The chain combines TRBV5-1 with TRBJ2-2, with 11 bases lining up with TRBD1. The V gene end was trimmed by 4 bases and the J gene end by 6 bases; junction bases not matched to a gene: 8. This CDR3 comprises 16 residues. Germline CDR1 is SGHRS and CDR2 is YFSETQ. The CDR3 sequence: CASSLGQGASSGELFF. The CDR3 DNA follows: TGCGCCAGCAGCCTAGGACAGGGGGCAAGCTCCGGGGAGCTGTTTTTT.

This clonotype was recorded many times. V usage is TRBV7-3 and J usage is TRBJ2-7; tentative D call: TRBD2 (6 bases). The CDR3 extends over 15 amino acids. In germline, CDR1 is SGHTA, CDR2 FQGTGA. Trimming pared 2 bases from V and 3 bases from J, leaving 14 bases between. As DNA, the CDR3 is TGTGCCAGCAGCTTAGGGACTGGCTTTAACTACGAGCAGTACTTC. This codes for CASSLGTGFNYEQYF.

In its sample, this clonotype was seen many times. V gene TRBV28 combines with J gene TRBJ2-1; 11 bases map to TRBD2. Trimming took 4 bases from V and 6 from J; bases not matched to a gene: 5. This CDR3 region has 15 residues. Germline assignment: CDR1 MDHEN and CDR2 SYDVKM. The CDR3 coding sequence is TGTGCCAGCAGTTCGCTAGCGGGAGGTGCCAATGAGCAGTTCTTC. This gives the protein CASSSLAGGANEQFF.

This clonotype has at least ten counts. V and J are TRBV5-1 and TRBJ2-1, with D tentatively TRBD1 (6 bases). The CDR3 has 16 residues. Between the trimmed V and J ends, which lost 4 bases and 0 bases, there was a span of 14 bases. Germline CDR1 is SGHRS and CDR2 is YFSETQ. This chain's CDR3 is CASSLRDRSSYNEQFF. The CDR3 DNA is TGCGCCAGCAGCCTACGCGACAGGAGCTCCTACAATGAGCAGTTCTTC. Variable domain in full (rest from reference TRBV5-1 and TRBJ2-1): KAGVTQTPRYLIKTRGQQVTLSCSPISGHRSVSWYQQTPGQGLQFLFEYFSETQRNKGNFPGRFSGRQFSNSRSEMNVSTLELGDSALYLCASSLRDRSSYNEQFFGPGTRLTVL.

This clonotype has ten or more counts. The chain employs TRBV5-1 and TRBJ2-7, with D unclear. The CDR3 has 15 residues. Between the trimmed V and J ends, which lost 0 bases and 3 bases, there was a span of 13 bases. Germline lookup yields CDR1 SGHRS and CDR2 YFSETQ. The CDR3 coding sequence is TGCGCCAGCAGCTTGGGGCAGACCATGCACTACGAGCAGTACTTC. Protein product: CASSLGQTMHYEQYF.

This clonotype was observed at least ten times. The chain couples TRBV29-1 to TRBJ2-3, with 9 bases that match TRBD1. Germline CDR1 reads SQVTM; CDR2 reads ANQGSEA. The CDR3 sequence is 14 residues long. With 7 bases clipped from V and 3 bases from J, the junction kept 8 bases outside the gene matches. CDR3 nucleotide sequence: TGCAGCGGCTCGGGACAGGGCGGGACAGATACGCAGTATTTT. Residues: CSGSGQGGTDTQYF.

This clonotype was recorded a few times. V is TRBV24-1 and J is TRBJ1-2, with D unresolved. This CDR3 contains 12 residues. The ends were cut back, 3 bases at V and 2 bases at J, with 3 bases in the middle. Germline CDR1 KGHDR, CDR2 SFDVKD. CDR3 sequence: CATSDNNYGYTF. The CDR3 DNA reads TGTGCCACCAGTGATAACAACTATGGCTACACCTTC.

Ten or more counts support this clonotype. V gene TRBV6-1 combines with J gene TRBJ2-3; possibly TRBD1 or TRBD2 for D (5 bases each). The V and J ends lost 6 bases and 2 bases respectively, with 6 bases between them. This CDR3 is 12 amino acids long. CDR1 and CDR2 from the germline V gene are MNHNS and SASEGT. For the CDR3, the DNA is TGTGCCAGCAGCGGGGCCACAGATACGCAGTATTTT. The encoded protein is CASSGATDTQYF.

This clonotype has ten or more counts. As DNA, the CDR3 is TGTGCCAGCAGCGACCCCCCCGCTGAAGCTTTCTTT. This codes for CASSDPPAEAFF. This chain joins TRBV7-2 and TRBJ1-1; the D is unclear. The CDR3 loop spans 12 amino acids. CDR1 SGHTA and CDR2 FQGNSA come from the germline V gene. V was trimmed by 5 bases and J by 6 bases, leaving 10 bases between them.